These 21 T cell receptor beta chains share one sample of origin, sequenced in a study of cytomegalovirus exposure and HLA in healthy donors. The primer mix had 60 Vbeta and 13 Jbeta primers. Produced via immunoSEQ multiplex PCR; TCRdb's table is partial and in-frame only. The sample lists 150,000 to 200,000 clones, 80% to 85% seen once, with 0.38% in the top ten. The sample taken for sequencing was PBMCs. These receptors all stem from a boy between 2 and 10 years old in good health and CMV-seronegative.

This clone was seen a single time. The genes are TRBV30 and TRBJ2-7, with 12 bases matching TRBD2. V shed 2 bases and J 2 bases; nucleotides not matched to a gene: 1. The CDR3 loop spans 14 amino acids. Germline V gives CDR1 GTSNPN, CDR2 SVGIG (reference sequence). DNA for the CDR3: TGTGCCTGGAGTCTAGCGGGAGGGCCCTACGAGCAGTACTTC. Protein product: CAWSLAGGPYEQYF.

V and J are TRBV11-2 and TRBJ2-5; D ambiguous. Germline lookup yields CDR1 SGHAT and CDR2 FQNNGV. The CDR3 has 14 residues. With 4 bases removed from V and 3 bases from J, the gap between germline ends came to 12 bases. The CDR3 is CASSSDSAEETQYF. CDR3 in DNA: TGTGCCAGCAGCTCAGACTCCGCAGAAGAGACCCAGTACTTC.

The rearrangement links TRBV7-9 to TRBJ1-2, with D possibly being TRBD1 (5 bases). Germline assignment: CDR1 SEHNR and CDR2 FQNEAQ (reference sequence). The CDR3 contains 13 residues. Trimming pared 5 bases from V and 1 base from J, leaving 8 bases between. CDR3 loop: CASSLDSNYGYTF. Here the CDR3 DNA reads TGTGCCAGCAGCCTTGACAGTAACTATGGCTACACCTTC.

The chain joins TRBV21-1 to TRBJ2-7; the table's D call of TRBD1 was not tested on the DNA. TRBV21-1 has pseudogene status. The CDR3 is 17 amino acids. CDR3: CASSKWDRGTLSWGQYF. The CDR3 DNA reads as TGTGCCAGCAGCAAATGGGATCGAGGGACACTCTCCTGGGGGCAGTACTTC.

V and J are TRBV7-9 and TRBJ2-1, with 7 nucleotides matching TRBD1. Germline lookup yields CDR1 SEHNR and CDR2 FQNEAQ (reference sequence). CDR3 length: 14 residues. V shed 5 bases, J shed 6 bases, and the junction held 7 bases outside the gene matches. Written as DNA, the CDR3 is TGTGCCAGCAGCCCCTCGACAGGGATCAATGAGCAGTTCTTC. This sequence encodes CASSPSTGINEQFF.

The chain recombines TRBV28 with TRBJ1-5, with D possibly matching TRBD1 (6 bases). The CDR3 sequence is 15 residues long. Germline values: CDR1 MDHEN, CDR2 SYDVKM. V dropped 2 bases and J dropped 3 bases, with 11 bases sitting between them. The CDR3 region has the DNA TGTGCCAGCAGTTTAAGACAGGCCTACAATCAGCCCCAGCATTTT. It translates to CASSLRQAYNQPQHF. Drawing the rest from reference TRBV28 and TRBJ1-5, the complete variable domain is DVKVTQSSRYLVKRTGEKVFLECVQDMDHENMFWYRQDPGLGLRLIYFSYDVKMKEKGDIPEGYSVSREKKERFSLILESASTNQTSMYLCASSLRQAYNQPQHFGDGTRLSIL.

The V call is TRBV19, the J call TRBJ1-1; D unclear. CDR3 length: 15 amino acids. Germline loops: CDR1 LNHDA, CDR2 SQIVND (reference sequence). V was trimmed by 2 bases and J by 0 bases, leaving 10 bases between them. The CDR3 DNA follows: TGTGCCAGTAGTATAAGCATGCGGATGAACACTGAAGCTTTCTTT. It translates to CASSISMRMNTEAFF.

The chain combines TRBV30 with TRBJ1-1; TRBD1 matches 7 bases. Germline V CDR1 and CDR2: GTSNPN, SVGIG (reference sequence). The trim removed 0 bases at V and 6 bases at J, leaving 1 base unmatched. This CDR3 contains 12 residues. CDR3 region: CAWSVQGPEAFF. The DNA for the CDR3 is TGTGCCTGGAGTGTACAGGGGCCTGAAGCTTTCTTT.

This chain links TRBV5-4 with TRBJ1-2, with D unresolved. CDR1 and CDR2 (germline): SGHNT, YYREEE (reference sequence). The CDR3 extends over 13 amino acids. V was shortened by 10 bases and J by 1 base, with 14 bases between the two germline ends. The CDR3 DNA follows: TGTGCCTCCAGCGGTCACCTTAACTATGGCTACACCTTC. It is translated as CASSGHLNYGYTF.

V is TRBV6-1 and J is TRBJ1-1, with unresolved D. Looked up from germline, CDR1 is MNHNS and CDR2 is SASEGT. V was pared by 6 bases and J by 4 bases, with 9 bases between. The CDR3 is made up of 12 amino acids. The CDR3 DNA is TGTGCCAGCAGCCCGACGGGCACTGAAGCTTTCTTT. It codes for CASSPTGTEAFF.

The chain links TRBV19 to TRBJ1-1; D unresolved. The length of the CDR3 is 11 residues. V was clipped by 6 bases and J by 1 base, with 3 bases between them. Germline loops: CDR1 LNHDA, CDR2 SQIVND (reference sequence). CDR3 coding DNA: TGTGCCAGTAGCCGGAACACTGAAGCTTTCTTT. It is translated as CASSRNTEAFF.

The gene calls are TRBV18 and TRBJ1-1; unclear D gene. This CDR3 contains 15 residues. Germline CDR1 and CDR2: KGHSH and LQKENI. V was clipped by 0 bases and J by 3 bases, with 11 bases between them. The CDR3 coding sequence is TGTGCCAGCTCACCACCGAGGGCGCGGGACACTGAAGCTTTCTTT. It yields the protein CASSPPRARDTEAFF.

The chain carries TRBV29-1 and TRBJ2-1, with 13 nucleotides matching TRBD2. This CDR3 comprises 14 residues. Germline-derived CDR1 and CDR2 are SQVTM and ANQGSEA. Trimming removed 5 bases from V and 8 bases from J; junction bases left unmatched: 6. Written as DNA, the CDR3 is TGCAGCGTTACCGGGACTAGCGGGAAACATGAGCAGTTCTTC. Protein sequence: CSVTGTSGKHEQFF.

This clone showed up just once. Here the CDR3 DNA reads TGTGCCAGCAGTGCGCTAGCGGGAGGGCCGTGGAGGGCCGGGGAGCTGTTTTTT. It encodes CASSALAGGPWRAGELFF. The chain has TRBV27 and TRBJ2-2, with 12 bases matching TRBD2. The CDR3 has 18 amino acids. Germline CDR1 and CDR2: MNHEY and SMNVEV (reference sequence). V was clipped by 5 bases and J by 6 bases; unmatched bases: 13.

The CDR3 nucleotides are TGTGCCAGCAGCTTAAGAACAGGGGAAGCTTTCTTT. Its translation: CASSLRTGEAFF. V gene TRBV7-8 combines with J gene TRBJ1-1; D is possibly TRBD1 (6 bases). This CDR3 is built from 12 residues. Germline-derived CDR1 and CDR2 are SGHVS and FQNEAQ. The V end was cut by 2 bases, the J end by 8 bases, with 9 bases between.

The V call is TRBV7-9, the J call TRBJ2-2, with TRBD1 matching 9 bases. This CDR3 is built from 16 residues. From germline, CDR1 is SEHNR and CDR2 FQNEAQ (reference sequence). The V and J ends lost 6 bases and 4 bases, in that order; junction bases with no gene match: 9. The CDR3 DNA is TGTGCCAGCAGACTACCGGGACAGGGAATCACCGGGGAGCTGTTTTTT. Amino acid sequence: CASRLPGQGITGELFF. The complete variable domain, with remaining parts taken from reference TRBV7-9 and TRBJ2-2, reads DTGVSQNPRHKITKRGQNVTFRCDPISEHNRLYWYRQTLGQGPEFLTYFQNEAQLEKSRLLSDRFSAERPKGSFSTLEIQRTEQGDSAMYLCASRLPGQGITGELFFGEGSRLTVL.

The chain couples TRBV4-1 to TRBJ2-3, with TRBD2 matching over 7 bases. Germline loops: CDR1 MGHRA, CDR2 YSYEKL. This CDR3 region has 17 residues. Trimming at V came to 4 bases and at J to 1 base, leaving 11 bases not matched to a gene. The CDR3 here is CASSPSTRLARTDTQYF. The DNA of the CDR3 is TGCGCCAGCAGCCCCTCGACTCGACTAGCCCGCACAGATACGCAGTATTTT.

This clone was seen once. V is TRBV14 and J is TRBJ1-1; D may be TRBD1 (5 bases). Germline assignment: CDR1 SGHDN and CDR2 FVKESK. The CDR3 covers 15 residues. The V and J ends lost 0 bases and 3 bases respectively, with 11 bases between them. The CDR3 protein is CASSQDAREDTEAFF. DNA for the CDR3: TGTGCCAGCAGCCAAGATGCCAGGGAGGACACTGAAGCTTTCTTT.

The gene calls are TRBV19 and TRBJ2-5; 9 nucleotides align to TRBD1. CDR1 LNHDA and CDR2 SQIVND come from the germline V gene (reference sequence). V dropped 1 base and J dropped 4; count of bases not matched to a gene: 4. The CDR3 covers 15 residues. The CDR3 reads CASSIGGQGRETQYF. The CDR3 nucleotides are TGTGCCAGTAGTATAGGGGGACAGGGTCGAGAGACCCAGTACTTC.

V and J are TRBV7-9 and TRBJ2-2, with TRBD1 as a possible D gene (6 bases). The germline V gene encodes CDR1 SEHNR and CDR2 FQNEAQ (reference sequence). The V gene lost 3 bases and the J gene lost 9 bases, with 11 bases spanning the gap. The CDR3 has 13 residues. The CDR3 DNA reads TGTGCCAGCAGCTTTAGGGGGAGCTGGGAGCTGTTTTTT. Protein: CASSFRGSWELFF.

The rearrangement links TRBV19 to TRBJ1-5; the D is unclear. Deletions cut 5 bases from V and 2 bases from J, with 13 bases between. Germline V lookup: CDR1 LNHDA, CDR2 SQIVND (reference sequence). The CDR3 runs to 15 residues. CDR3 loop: CASSVGVLGNQPQHF. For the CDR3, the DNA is TGTGCCAGTAGTGTCGGGGTTTTAGGCAATCAGCCCCAGCATTTT.